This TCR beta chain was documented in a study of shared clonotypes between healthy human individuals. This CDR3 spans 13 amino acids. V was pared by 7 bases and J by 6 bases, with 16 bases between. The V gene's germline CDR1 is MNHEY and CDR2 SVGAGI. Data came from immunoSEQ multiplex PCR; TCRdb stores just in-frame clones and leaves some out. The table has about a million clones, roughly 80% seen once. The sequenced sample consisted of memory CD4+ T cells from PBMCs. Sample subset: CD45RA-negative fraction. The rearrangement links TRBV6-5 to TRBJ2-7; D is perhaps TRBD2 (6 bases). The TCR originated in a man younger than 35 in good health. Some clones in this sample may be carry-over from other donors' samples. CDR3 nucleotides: TGTGCCAGCACGAGACGGGACTTCCCCGAGCAGTACTTC. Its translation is CASTRRDFPEQYF.